Listed below are T cell receptor beta chains from one sample, sequenced in a study of blood T cell repertoires in COVID-19. TCRdb's table, derived via immunoSEQ multiplex PCR, lists solely in-frame clones and lacks some. This sample has around 220,000 clones, with around 88% found just once. What was sequenced was PBMCs or T cells enriched from blood (not recorded which). These receptors were taken from a woman aged 45 to 65 with acute COVID-19. Both conserved end residues are part of each CDR3. The order of the fields is CDR3 length, clone size, D gene, J gene, V gene, CDR3 DNA, CDR3 protein. A D gene is named only where the DNA matches it firmly. Clone size appears in some rows only: once, few, many, or a class for an expanded clone.

length: 13
size: .
D: .
J: TRBJ1-3
V: TRBV2
DNA: TGTGCCAGCGTAAGGGGCATAGGAAACACCATATATTTT
CDR3: CASVRGIGNTIYF

length: 15
size: many
D: .
J: TRBJ1-6
V: TRBV14
DNA: TGTGCCAGCAGCCGGGACATATTTTATAATTCACCCCTCCACTTT
CDR3: CASSRDIFYNSPLHF

length: 16
size: .
D: TRBD2
J: TRBJ2-7
V: TRBV7-2
DNA: TGTGCCAGCAGCTTAGTTGGGGGGGGAAGCTCCTACGAGCAGTACTTC
CDR3: CASSLVGGGSSYEQYF

length: 16
size: .
D: .
J: TRBJ1-6
V: TRBV19
DNA: TGTGCCAGTAGTACCGCCGGACAGTCCTATAATTCACCCCTCCACTTT
CDR3: CASSTAGQSYNSPLHF

length: 15
size: .
D: TRBD1
J: TRBJ1-3
V: TRBV7-9
DNA: TGTGCCAGCAGCCCCAGGCAGGGGGCTGGAAACACCATATATTTT
CDR3: CASSPRQGAGNTIYF

length: 14
size: .
D: TRBD1
J: TRBJ2-1
V: TRBV6-2/TRBV6-3
DNA: TGTGCCAGCAGTTACTCGATCCGGGACAGGTCACAGTTCTTC
CDR3: CASSYSIRDRSQFF

length: 14
size: .
D: .
J: TRBJ1-4
V: TRBV18
DNA: TGTGCCAGCCAACGCGGAGGGGCGGCTGAAAAACTGTTTTTT
CDR3: CASQRGGAAEKLFF

length: 13
size: .
D: TRBD2
J: TRBJ2-3
V: TRBV2
DNA: TGTGCCAGGAAAGGGGGTACTAGCGGTACGCAGTATTTT
CDR3: CARKGGTSGTQYF

length: 16
size: once
D: TRBD2
J: TRBJ2-1
V: TRBV6-5
DNA: TGTGCCAGCAGTAACTCGTTAGCGGGAGGGGCCAATGAGCAGTTCTTC
CDR3: CASSNSLAGGANEQFF

length: 14
size: .
D: .
J: TRBJ1-3
V: TRBV7-3
DNA: TGTGCCAGCAGCTCGGGATTCTCTGGAAACACCATATATTTT
CDR3: CASSSGFSGNTIYF

length: 16
size: .
D: TRBD2
J: TRBJ2-5
V: TRBV5-4
DNA: TGTGCCAGCAGCCGCCCGGGGACTAGCGGTCCGGGCGCCCAGTACTTC
CDR3: CASSRPGTSGPGAQYF

length: 15
size: .
D: TRBD1
J: TRBJ1-2
V: TRBV7-6
DNA: TGTGCCAGCAGCTTAAGACAGGGCGCTAACTATGGCTACACCTTC
CDR3: CASSLRQGANYGYTF

length: 12
size: .
D: .
J: TRBJ1-2
V: TRBV28
DNA: TGTGCCAGCAGCAGGGCTAACTATGGCTACACCTTC
CDR3: CASSRANYGYTF